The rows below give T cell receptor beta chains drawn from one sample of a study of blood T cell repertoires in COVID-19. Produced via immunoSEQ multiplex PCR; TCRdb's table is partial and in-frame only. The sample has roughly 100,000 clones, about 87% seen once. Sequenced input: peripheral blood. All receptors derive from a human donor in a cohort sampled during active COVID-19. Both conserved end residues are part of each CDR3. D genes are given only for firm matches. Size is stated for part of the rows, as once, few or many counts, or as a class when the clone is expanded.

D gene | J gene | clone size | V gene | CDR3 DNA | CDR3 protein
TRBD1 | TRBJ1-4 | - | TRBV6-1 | TGTGCCAGCAGTGAATTCGGTTGGGACAGGGGTGAAAAACTGTTTTTT | CASSEFGWDRGEKLFF
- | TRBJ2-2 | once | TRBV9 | TGTGCCAGCAGCGTATCGACATCCCCCGGGGAGCTGTTTTTT | CASSVSTSPGELFF
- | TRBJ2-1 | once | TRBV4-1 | TGCGCCAGCAGCCAAGTCGGGGTACAAAGCAATGAGCAGTTCTTC | CASSQVGVQSNEQFF
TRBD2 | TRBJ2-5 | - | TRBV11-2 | TGTGCCAGCAGCCCTAGCGGGAGGTCGAAAGAGACCCAGTACTTC | CASSPSGRSKETQYF
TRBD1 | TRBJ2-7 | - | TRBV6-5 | TGTGCCAGCAGTTACCGGGACAGGGGCCTTTATGAGCAGTACTTC | CASSYRDRGLYEQYF
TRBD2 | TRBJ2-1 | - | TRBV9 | TGTGCCAGCAGCGAACTAGCGGGGGTTTACAATGAGCAGTTCTTC | CASSELAGVYNEQFF
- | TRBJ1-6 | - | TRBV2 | TGTGCCAGCAGTCCGACAGTATTCAATTCACCCCTCCACTTT | CASSPTVFNSPLHF
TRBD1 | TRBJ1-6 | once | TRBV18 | TGTGCCAGCTCACAGGGGACAGGCTATAATTCACCCCTCCACTTT | CASSQGTGYNSPLHF
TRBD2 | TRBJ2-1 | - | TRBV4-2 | TGTGCCAGCAGCCAAGATCCTAGCGGGAGAGGTAATGAGCAGTTCTTC | CASSQDPSGRGNEQFF
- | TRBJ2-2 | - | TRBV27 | TGTGCCAGCAGTTTACAGGGGTGGAACACCGGGGAGCTGTTTTTT | CASSLQGWNTGELFF
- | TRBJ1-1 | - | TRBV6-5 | TGTGCCAGCAACATACAGGGAACGAACACTGAAGCTTTCTTT | CASNIQGTNTEAFF
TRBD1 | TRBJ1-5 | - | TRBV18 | TGTGCCAGCTCACCTCTCGGACAGGCCTCGGGTCAGCCCCAGCATTTT | CASSPLGQASGQPQHF
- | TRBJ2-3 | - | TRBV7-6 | TGTGCCAGCAGCCCCAGCCAGTGGGTAAGAGGGGATACGCAGTATTTT | CASSPSQWVRGDTQYF
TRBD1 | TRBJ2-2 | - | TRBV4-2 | TGTGCCAGCAGCCATCGGGACAGGGGGACGACCGGGGAGCTGTTTTTT | CASSHRDRGTTGELFF
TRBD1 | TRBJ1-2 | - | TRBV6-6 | TGTGCCAGCAGTTACTCGACGGGACAGGGGTCTGGCTACACCTTC | CASSYSTGQGSGYTF
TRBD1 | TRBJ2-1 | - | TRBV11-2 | TGTGCCAGCAGCTTAGATTTACAGGGGTTCCATGAGCAGTTCTTC | CASSLDLQGFHEQFF
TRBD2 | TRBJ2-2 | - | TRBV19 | TGTGCCAGTAGTATGCGATTAGCGGGACTGAACACCGGGGAGCTGTTTTTT | CASSMRLAGLNTGELFF
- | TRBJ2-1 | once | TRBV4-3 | TGCGCCAGCAGCCGGGGGGAGGATGAGCAGTTCTTC | CASSRGEDEQFF
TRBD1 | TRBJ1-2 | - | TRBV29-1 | TGCAGCGTAGGGGGCAACTATGGCTACACCTTC | CSVGGNYGYTF
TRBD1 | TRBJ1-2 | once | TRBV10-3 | TGTGCCAGCCGGACAGGGCTATCTGGCTACACCTTC | CASRTGLSGYTF
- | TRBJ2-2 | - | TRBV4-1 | TGCGCCAGCAGCCAAATAGCCCCTGGGACCGGGGAGCTGTTTTTT | CASSQIAPGTGELFF
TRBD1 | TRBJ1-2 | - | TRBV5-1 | TGCGCCAGCAGCTTGGCCCCGGGACAGGGCTCGATTAACTATGGCTACACCTTC | CASSLAPGQGSINYGYTF
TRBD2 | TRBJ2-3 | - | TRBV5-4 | TGTGCCAGCAGCTTGGTTATTGGGGGAGGGAGCACAGATACGCAGTATTTT | CASSLVIGGGSTDTQYF
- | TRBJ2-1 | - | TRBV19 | TGTGCCAGTAGTATGCAATTAGCACCGAGATACAATGAGCAGTTCTTC | CASSMQLAPRYNEQFF
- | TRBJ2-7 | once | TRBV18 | TGTGCCAGCTCACCAGAGTTACTCTACGAGCAGTACTTC | CASSPELLYEQYF
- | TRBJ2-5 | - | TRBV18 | TGTGCCAGCTCACCAGTGGGGGGAGAGACCCAGTACTTC | CASSPVGGETQYF
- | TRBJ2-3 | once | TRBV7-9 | TGTGCCAGCAGCCAAGGAAGCGGAAACACAGATACGCAGTATTTT | CASSQGSGNTDTQYF
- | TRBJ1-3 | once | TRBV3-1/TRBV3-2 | TGTGCCAGCAGCCAATTGGTCAGACTCTCTGGAAACACCATATATTTT | CASSQLVRLSGNTIYF
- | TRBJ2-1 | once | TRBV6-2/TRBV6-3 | TGTGCCAGCAGTTACTCGATAATCGAGGAGGTGCGTAGCTCCTACAATGAGCAGTTCTTC | CASSYSIIEEVRSSYNEQFF
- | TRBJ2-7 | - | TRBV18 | TGTGCCAGCTCAGCTTCACTAGACGATCGTACCAGGCAGTACTTC | CASSASLDDRTRQYF
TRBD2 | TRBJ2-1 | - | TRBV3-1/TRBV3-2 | TGTGCCAGCAGCCAGAGTCCCCTGGGGACAAGCGGGAGAATTGGATGGCATTGGGAGCAGTTCTTC | CASSQSPLGTSGRIGWHWEQFF
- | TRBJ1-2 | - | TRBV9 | TGTGCCAGCAGCCGAGAAAACAAGGAGCTACGTGGCTACACCTTC | CASSRENKELRGYTF
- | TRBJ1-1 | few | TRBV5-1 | TGCGCCAGCAGCTTGGATGGAGGATTGAACACTGAAGCTTTCTTT | CASSLDGGLNTEAFF
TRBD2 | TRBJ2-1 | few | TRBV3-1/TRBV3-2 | TGTGCCAGCAGCCTAAACCCTCCGGGACTAGCGGGAGTCTCCAATGAGCAGTTCTTC | CASSLNPPGLAGVSNEQFF
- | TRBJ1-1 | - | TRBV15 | TGTGCCACCAGCAGAAGACGGGAGAACACTGAAGCTTTCTTT | CATSRRRENTEAFF
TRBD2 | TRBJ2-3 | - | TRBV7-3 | TGTGCCAGCAGCACCACCGGGACTAGTGGAGATACGCAGTATTTT | CASSTTGTSGDTQYF
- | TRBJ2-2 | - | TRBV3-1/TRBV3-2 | TGTGCCAGCAGCCAAGGCAGGAAAGCCGGGGAGCTGTTTTTT | CASSQGRKAGELFF
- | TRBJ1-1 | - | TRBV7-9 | TGTGCCAGCAGCCCCCGGGGGTTGGGCACTGAAGCTTTCTTT | CASSPRGLGTEAFF
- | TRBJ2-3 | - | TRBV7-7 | TGTGCCAGCAGCTTATTACCGACGGGAGCCCACGATACGCAGTATTTT | CASSLLPTGAHDTQYF
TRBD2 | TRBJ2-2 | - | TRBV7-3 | TGTGCCAGCAGCTTCGGGACTAGCTTTGGCGGGGAGCTGTTTTTT | CASSFGTSFGGELFF
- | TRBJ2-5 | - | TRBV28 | TGTGCCAGCAGTCAAGCGGGTAACCAAGAGACCCAGTACTTC | CASSQAGNQETQYF
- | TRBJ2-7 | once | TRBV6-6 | TGTGCCAGCAGTTACTCCTTCAGGGATCACTGCGAGCAGTACTTC | CASSYSFRDHCEQYF
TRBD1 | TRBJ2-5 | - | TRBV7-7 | TGTGCTAGCAGCTTGGACAGGGGTGGGCAAGAGACCCAGTACTTC | CASSLDRGGQETQYF
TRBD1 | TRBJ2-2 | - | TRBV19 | TGTGCCAGTGGTCAACAGGGGGAAACCGGGGAGCTGTTTTTT | CASGQQGETGELFF
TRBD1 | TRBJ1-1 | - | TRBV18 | TGTGCCAGCTCATTCGGACAGGGCCTCCTCGCTGAAGCTTTCTTT | CASSFGQGLLAEAFF